Following are 11 T cell receptor beta chains from one sample sequenced in a study of blood T cells in healthy people across ages. Next came a second PCR, run for about 7 to 12 cycles, which used a sample-barcoded 5' primer along with a J-beta primer mix. Each CDR3 protein gets one entry after TCRdb re-called the 5' RACE reads with MiXCR. The table shows some 790,000 distinct CDR3 sequences, with 25% to 30% occurring only once. Sequencing was done on a sample of blood. These receptors were obtained from a woman older than 75 in good health.

The chain recombines TRBV27 with TRBJ1-2, with 8 bases identical to TRBD1. Germline CDR1 and CDR2: MNHEY and SMNVEV (reference sequence). This CDR3 spans 13 amino acids. V lost 7 bases and J lost 6; bases outside the gene matches: 7. In DNA form, the CDR3 reads TGTGCCAGCAAAACAGGGGGGGGAGATGGCTACACCTTC. It encodes CASKTGGGDGYTF.

In regard to this clonotype: A read error may produce the germline difference seen at one junction end. V usage is TRBV12-3 or TRBV12-4 and J usage is TRBJ1-1; the match to TRBD1 covers 7 bases. This CDR3 comprises 15 residues. This CDR3 is CAGSRQGNMNTEAFF. CDR3 in DNA: TGTGCCGGCAGCAGACAGGGAAATATGAACACTGAAGCTTTCTTT.

At least ten counts were recorded for this clonotype. The chain uses TRBV7-2 and TRBJ2-5; 12 bases are a match to TRBD2. The germline CDR1 and CDR2 sequences are SGHTA and FQGNSA. Trimming took 3 bases from V and 2 from J; bases not matched to a gene: 7. The CDR3 is made up of 17 amino acids. This CDR3 is CASSFTSGGTKQETQYF. CDR3 nucleotide sequence: TGTGCCAGCAGCTTCACTAGCGGGGGGACTAAACAAGAGACCCAGTACTTC.

A few counts support this clonotype. The V gene is TRBV7-2, the J gene TRBJ2-7; 9 bases agree with TRBD1. Germline trimming cut 7 bases from V and 1 base from J; bases unmatched to any gene: 8. The CDR3 runs 15 residues. Germline assignment: CDR1 SGHTA and CDR2 FQGNSA. The CDR3 reads CASTAQGALSYEQYF. CDR3 nucleotides: TGTGCCAGCACCGCACAGGGGGCGTTATCCTACGAGCAGTACTTC.

This clonotype turned up a few times. Germline is not matched at one junction end, which may reflect a read error. CDR3 sequence: CGATSLGGIHNEQFF. CDR3 nucleotides: TGCGGTGCTACCTCCCTCGGGGGAATCCACAATGAGCAGTTCTTC. The chain combines TRBV20-1 with TRBJ2-1, with D possibly being TRBD2 (6 bases). CDR3 length equals 15 residues. Germline V gives CDR1 DFQATT, CDR2 SNEGSKA (reference sequence).

The chain carries TRBV20-1 and TRBJ1-1; D gene unclear. Germline loops: CDR1 DFQATT, CDR2 SNEGSKA (reference sequence). This CDR3 contains 13 residues. The DNA for the CDR3 is TGCAGCGTCCCTGTAACAGAGAACACTGAAGCTTTCTTT. It specifies CSVPVTENTEAFF.

This sequence joins TRBV7-9 and TRBJ1-2, with 8 nucleotides matching TRBD1. There are 15 residues in the CDR3. Germline loops: CDR1 SEHNR, CDR2 FQNEAQ (reference sequence). V shed 3 bases and J 4 bases; nucleotides not matched to a gene: 7. In nucleotides, the CDR3 is TGTGCCAGCAGCTTGGGACAGGCAAGCTCCTATGGCTACACCTTC. Its translation is CASSLGQASSYGYTF.

This sequence joins TRBV7-2 and TRBJ2-1; 14 bases agree with TRBD2. Trimming at V came to 6 bases and at J to 7 bases, leaving 5 bases not matched to a gene. The CDR3 covers 15 residues. Germline CDR1 reads SGHTA; CDR2 reads FQGNSA. The CDR3 DNA reads TGTGCCAGCAGTATGGGACTAGCGGGGGCGAATGAGCAGTTCTTC. This codes for CASSMGLAGANEQFF.

A word on this clonotype: The junction shows a germline mismatch at one end, possibly a read error. The chain joins TRBV7-2 to TRBJ1-6; no definite D call. CDR1 and CDR2 from the germline V gene are SGHTA and FQGNSA. The CDR3 consists of 12 residues. CDR3 loop: CAGSLEGFSLHF. The CDR3 DNA reads as TGTGCCGGCAGCTTAGAGGGATTCTCCCTCCACTTT. The variable domain in full, with the rest retrieved from reference TRBV7-2 and TRBJ1-6, is GAGVSQSPSNKVTEKGKDVELRCDPISGHTALYWYRQSLGQGLEFLIYFQGNSAPDKSGLPSDRFSAERTGGSVSTLTIQRTQQEDSAVYLCAGSLEGFSLHFGNGTRLTVT.

This clonotype was counted a single time. This sequence may be a read error, since a much larger clone differs from it by one base. The V call is TRBV20-1, the J call TRBJ1-5; D gene ambiguous. V gave up 6 bases and J gave up 1 base, with 13 bases separating them. The V gene's germline CDR1 is DFQATT and CDR2 SNEGSKA (reference sequence). CDR3 length: 14 amino acids. The CDR3: CSAKCGLSNQPQHF. The CDR3, as DNA: TGCAGTGCAAAGTGCGGACTCAGCAATCAGCCCCAGCATTTT.

The rearrangement joins TRBV2 to TRBJ1-1, with D possibly TRBD1 on 5 matching bases. Germline V gives CDR1 SNHLY, CDR2 FYNNEI. V was clipped by 1 base and J by 4 bases, with 16 bases between them. The CDR3 extends over 16 amino acids. Here the CDR3 DNA reads TGTGCCAGCAGTGAAGAAGGGGCGCGAATAGGCACTGAAGCTTTCTTT. Its protein product is CASSEEGARIGTEAFF.